Shown below are 18 T cell receptor beta chains from a single sample sequenced in a study of blood T cell repertoires in COVID-19. Sequenced by immunoSEQ multiplex PCR; TCRdb stores in-frame clones only, minus some. This sample yields 73,000 or so clones, of which approximately 91% are seen a single time; about 12% belongs to the top ten. Sequenced: peripheral blood. The receptors originated from a human donor with active COVID-19. The donor label of this sample is uncertain.

The chain has TRBV3-1 (or the pseudogene TRBV3-2) and TRBJ1-1, with D perhaps matching TRBD1 (6 bases). The CDR3 length is 16 residues. V was clipped by 0 bases and J by 3 bases, with 14 bases between them. The germline gives CDR1 LGHDT, CDR2 YNNKEL (reference sequence). The CDR3 DNA follows: TGTGCCAGCAGCCAAGATCCGGGGGGCTTTCACACTGAAGCTTTCTTT. Residues: CASSQDPGGFHTEAFF.

The rearrangement uses TRBV6-4 and TRBJ2-3, with D tentatively TRBD2 (6 bases). From germline, CDR1 is MRHNA and CDR2 SNTAGT. CDR3 size: 15 residues. V lost 3 bases to trimming and J lost 4 bases, with 14 bases between them. The CDR3 nucleotides are TGTGCCAGCAGTGATGGAGGGCCGGTGCCAGATACGCAGTATTTT. Translating it yields CASSDGGPVPDTQYF.

The sample holds a few counts of this clone. The DNA for the CDR3 is TGTGCCAGCAGCCGCAGGGCCATTAGCACAGATACGCAGTATTTT. Protein product: CASSRRAISTDTQYF. This chain uses TRBV7-6 with TRBJ2-3; TRBD1 is a possible D gene (5 bases). Per the germline V gene, CDR1 is SGHVS and CDR2 is FNYEAQ. V was clipped by 5 bases and J by 0 bases, with 12 bases between them. The CDR3 spans 15 residues.

The chain joins TRBV27 to TRBJ2-2, with TRBD1 matching over 7 bases. V was clipped by 2 bases and J by 6 bases; unmatched bases: 3. CDR3 size: 14 residues. Germline CDR1 reads MNHEY; CDR2 reads SMNVEV (reference sequence). CDR3 coding DNA: TGTGCCAGCAGTTTACTTCAGGGGGCCGGGGAGCTGTTTTTT. Translation: CASSLLQGAGELFF.

V usage is TRBV27 and J usage is TRBJ1-2, with 7 bases that match TRBD1. This CDR3 has 15 residues. V gave up 6 bases and J gave up 4 bases; unmatched junction bases: 11. Per the germline V gene, CDR1 is MNHEY and CDR2 is SMNVEV (reference sequence). CDR3 sequence reads: CASSSPRTGRYGYTF. CDR3 in DNA: TGTGCCAGCAGCTCACCTAGGACAGGCCGCTATGGCTACACCTTC.

The V and J genes are TRBV5-1 and TRBJ1-2; TRBD1 agrees at 7 bases. Germline values: CDR1 SGHRS, CDR2 YFSETQ. After removal of 4 bases from V and 8 bases from J, the junction contained 8 bases not matched to a gene. The CDR3 runs 13 residues. The CDR3 reads CASSPTTGVGYTF. The CDR3, as DNA: TGCGCCAGCAGCCCAACCACAGGGGTCGGCTACACCTTC. The full variable domain, rest sourced from reference TRBV5-1 and TRBJ1-2, is KAGVTQTPRYLIKTRGQQVTLSCSPISGHRSVSWYQQTPGQGLQFLFEYFSETQRNKGNFPGRFSGRQFSNSRSEMNVSTLELGDSALYLCASSPTTGVGYTFGSGTRLTVV.

This clone showed up just once. The chain recombines TRBV4-3 with TRBJ1-2; D remains ambiguous. V was trimmed by 0 bases and J by 8 bases, leaving 13 bases between them. The CDR3 sequence is 14 residues long. CDR1 LGHNA and CDR2 YSLEER come from the germline V gene. This CDR3 reads CASSQEPNSGGYTF. CDR3 nucleotide sequence: TGCGCCAGCAGCCAAGAGCCGAACAGTGGCGGCTACACCTTC.

The J gene is TRBJ2-4, the V gene TRBV6-5, with TRBD1 identical over 8 bases. Germline CDR1 is MNHEY and CDR2 is SVGAGI. The CDR3 totals 15 residues. Unmatched junction bases numbered 2, after V lost 0 bases and J lost 4 bases. The DNA of the CDR3 is TGTGCCAGCAGTTACTCCAGGGGGCAGAAAAACATTCAGTACTTC. Translation gives CASSYSRGQKNIQYF.

The chain uses TRBV29-1 and TRBJ1-2; 8 bases fit TRBD1. Looked up from germline, CDR1 is SQVTM and CDR2 is ANQGSEA. V was pared by 3 bases and J by 4 bases, with 4 bases of the junction left unmatched. This CDR3 has 13 amino acids. CDR3 sequence (DNA): TGCAGCGTTGAGCCGGGACAGGCCTATGGCTACACCTTC. Translated, it gives CSVEPGQAYGYTF. The full variable domain, completed using reference TRBV29-1 and TRBJ1-2, is SAVISQKPSRDICQRGTSLTIQCQVDSQVTMMFWYRQQPGQSLTLIATANQGSEATYESGFVIDKFPISRPNLTFSTLTVSNMSPEDSSIYLCSVEPGQAYGYTFGSGTRLTVV.

This chain connects TRBV9 to TRBJ1-6; 10 bases map to TRBD1. The ends lost 3 bases at V and 7 bases at J; junction bases unmatched: 4. The CDR3 length is 15 residues. The germline V gene has CDR1 SGDLS and CDR2 YYNGEE. CDR3 DNA: TGTGCCAGCAGCGGCGGGGGACAGGGGAATTCACCCCTCCACTTT. Residues: CASSGGGQGNSPLHF.

V is TRBV7-9 and J is TRBJ1-3; TRBD1 is a possible D gene (5 bases). This CDR3 spans 15 amino acids. The V end lost 5 bases, the J end lost 1 base, and 12 bases lay between the germline ends. The germline V gene encodes CDR1 SEHNR and CDR2 FQNEAQ (reference sequence). The CDR3 sequence: CASSPQGGSGNTIYF. The CDR3 bases are TGTGCCAGCAGCCCCCAGGGTGGGTCTGGAAACACCATATATTTT.

J is TRBJ2-7 and V is TRBV28; TRBD1 agrees at 11 bases. V shed 2 bases and J 5 bases; nucleotides not matched to a gene: 5. The germline gives CDR1 MDHEN, CDR2 SYDVKM. CDR3 length: 15 residues. The CDR3 reads CASSLIGTGGNEQYF. Here the CDR3 DNA reads TGTGCCAGCAGTTTAATAGGGACAGGGGGGAACGAGCAGTACTTC.

This sequence joins TRBV7-9 and TRBJ2-7, with 10 positions matching TRBD2. The J segment lost 4 bases and the V segment lost 6 bases, leaving 9 bases of the junction unmatched. This CDR3 comprises 15 residues. Looked up from germline, CDR1 is SEHNR and CDR2 is FQNEAQ (reference sequence). The CDR3 DNA is TGTGCCAGCAGTGCCAGGGTAGCGGGAGGTTACGAGCAGTACTTC. It specifies CASSARVAGGYEQYF.

V gene TRBV18 combines with J gene TRBJ1-4; 7 nucleotides align to TRBD1. This CDR3 contains 15 residues. J lost 14 bases, V lost 1 base, and 13 bases had no gene match. Germline-derived CDR1 and CDR2 are KGHSH and LQKENI. The CDR3 region has the DNA TGTGCCAGCTCACCACGTTCGATGCCCGGGACAGATCTGTTTTTT. Translated: CASSPRSMPGTDLFF.

The chain couples TRBV19 to TRBJ2-7, with D tentatively TRBD1 (7 bases). Germline loops: CDR1 LNHDA, CDR2 SQIVND (reference sequence). V was clipped by 5 bases and J by 6 bases, with 17 bases between them. The CDR3 has 14 residues. CDR3 sequence reads: CASSGDREVGEQYF. CDR3 sequence (DNA): TGTGCCAGTAGTGGAGACAGGGAGGTCGGCGAGCAGTACTTC.

The chain couples TRBV19 to TRBJ2-2; D ambiguous. Between the trimmed V and J ends, which lost 8 bases and 6 bases, there was a span of 10 bases. CDR3 length equals 12 residues. Germline V gene data show CDR1 as LNHDA and CDR2 as SQIVND (reference sequence). The CDR3 nucleotides are TGTGCCAGTCATCATCAGGCCGGGGAGCTGTTTTTT. Translation: CASHHQAGELFF.

The gene calls are TRBV28 and TRBJ1-1; a weak D match, TRBD1 (5 bases). The CDR3 extends over 14 amino acids. With 6 bases removed from V and 4 bases from J, the gap between germline ends came to 15 bases. Germline-derived CDR1 and CDR2 are MDHEN and SYDVKM. The CDR3 sequence: CASSPLNGGTEAFF. DNA of the CDR3: TGTGCCAGCAGCCCCCTAAACGGGGGCACTGAAGCTTTCTTT.

The chain is built from TRBV18 and TRBJ2-2, with D maybe TRBD2 (5 bases). V was trimmed by 5 bases and J by 4 bases, leaving 8 bases between them. CDR1 is KGHSH, CDR2 LQKENI, per germline. The CDR3 has 13 residues. CDR3 amino acids: CASSGSSTGELFF. Written as DNA, the CDR3 is TGTGCCAGCTCAGGGAGCAGCACCGGGGAGCTGTTTTTT.